This T cell receptor (beta chain) comes out of a study of blood T cell repertoires in COVID-19. Study-level information: Acute-phase and convalescent COVID-19 samples originated in the United States, Italy and Spain.

Per germline, CDR1 MGHRA and CDR2 YSYEKL. The CDR3 sequence is 15 residues long. V lost 4 bases, J lost 1 base, and 2 bases stayed unmatched. Produced via immunoSEQ multiplex PCR; TCRdb's table is partial and in-frame only. The table has approximately 120,000 clones, more than 75% seen once; the top ten hold approximately 5%. Sequencing used peripheral blood. The chain employs TRBV4-1 and TRBJ1-2; 11 nucleotides match TRBD1. This TCR came from a human donor in a cohort sampled during active COVID-19. The CDR3 nucleotides read TGCGCCAGCAGCCCGGGACAGGGGGTTAACTATGGCTACACCTTC. Protein product: CASSPGQGVNYGYTF.